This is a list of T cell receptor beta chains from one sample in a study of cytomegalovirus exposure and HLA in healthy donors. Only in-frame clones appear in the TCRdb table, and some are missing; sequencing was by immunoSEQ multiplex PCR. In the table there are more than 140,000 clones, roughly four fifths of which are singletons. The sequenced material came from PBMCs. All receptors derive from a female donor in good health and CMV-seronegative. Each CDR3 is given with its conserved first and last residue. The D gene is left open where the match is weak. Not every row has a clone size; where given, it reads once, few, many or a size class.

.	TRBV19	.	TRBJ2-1	CASSPFGQGYYNEQFF	TGTGCCAGTAGTCCCTTCGGGCAGGGATACTACAATGAGCAGTTCTTC
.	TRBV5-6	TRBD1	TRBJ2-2	CASSLAGQGTYTGELFF	TGTGCCAGCAGCTTGGCGGGACAGGGGACCTACACCGGGGAGCTGTTTTTT
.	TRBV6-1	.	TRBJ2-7	CASSETGIYEQYF	TGTGCCAGCAGTGAGACAGGAATCTACGAGCAGTACTTC
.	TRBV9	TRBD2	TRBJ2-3	CASNLGGGTDTQYF	TGTGCCAGCAATCTCGGGGGGGGCACAGATACGCAGTATTTT
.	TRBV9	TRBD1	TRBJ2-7	CASSVGGQGASEQYF	TGTGCCAGCAGCGTAGGGGGACAGGGGGCGTCCGAGCAGTACTTC
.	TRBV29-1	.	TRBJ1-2	CSVGGRQGNYGYTF	TGCAGCGTTGGGGGCCGCCAGGGGAACTATGGCTACACCTTC
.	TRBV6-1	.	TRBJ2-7	CASPAIGGYEQYF	TGTGCCAGCCCAGCGATAGGAGGTTACGAGCAGTACTTC
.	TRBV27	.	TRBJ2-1	CARPCLSAPYNEQFF	TGTGCCAGGCCCTGCTTGAGCGCCCCCTACAATGAGCAGTTCTTC
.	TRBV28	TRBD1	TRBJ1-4	CASSPGDSIRGKLFF	TGTGCCAGCAGTCCGGGGGACAGTATCAGGGGAAAACTGTTTTTT
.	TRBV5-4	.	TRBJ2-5	CASSLGERQETQYF	TGTGCCAGCAGCTTGGGGGAGCGCCAAGAGACCCAGTACTTC
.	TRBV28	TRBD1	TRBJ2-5	CASSRQGPFGETQYF	TGTGCCAGCAGCCGACAGGGGCCGTTCGGGGAGACCCAGTACTTC
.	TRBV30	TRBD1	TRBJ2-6	CAWGLTGVGANVLTF	TGTGCCTGGGGATTGACAGGGGTTGGGGCCAACGTCCTGACTTTC
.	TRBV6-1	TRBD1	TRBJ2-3	CASREQGVSTDTQYF	TGTGCCAGCAGGGAACAGGGGGTGAGCACAGATACGCAGTATTTT
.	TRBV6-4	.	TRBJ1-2	CASGVVLIPYGYTF	TGTGCCAGCGGAGTCGTGCTCATCCCTTATGGCTACACCTTC
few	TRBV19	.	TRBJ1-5	CASSIDGAGGNQPQHF	TGTGCCAGTAGTATAGATGGAGCTGGTGGTAATCAGCCCCAGCATTTT
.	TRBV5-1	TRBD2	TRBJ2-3	CASSLMRGGAADTQYF	TGCGCCAGCAGCTTGATGCGCGGGGGGGCCGCAGATACGCAGTATTTT
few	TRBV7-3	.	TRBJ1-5	CASSSKGGNQPQHF	TGTGCCAGCAGCTCCAAGGGGGGGAATCAGCCCCAGCATTTT
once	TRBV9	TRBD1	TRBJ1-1	CASSATTGGKVGNTEAFF	TGTGCCAGCAGCGCCACCACAGGGGGCAAGGTAGGTAACACTGAAGCTTTCTTT
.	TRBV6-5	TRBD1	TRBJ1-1	CASSYWQGAGNTEAFF	TGTGCCAGCAGTTACTGGCAGGGGGCTGGGAACACTGAAGCTTTCTTT
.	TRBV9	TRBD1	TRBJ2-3	CASSVRGDRETDTQYF	TGTGCCAGCAGCGTACGCGGGGACAGGGAAACAGATACGCAGTATTTT
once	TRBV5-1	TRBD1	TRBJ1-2	CASSWDSLGDRRGYTF	TGCGCCAGCAGCTGGGACAGCCTAGGGGACAGGCGGGGCTACACCTTC
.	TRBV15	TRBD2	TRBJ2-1	CATSRDEGTGTRHNEQFF	TGTGCCACCAGCAGAGATGAGGGGACCGGGACTAGGCACAATGAGCAGTTCTTC
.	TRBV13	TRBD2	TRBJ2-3	CASSPERTSGGTDTQYF	TGTGCCAGCAGCCCTGAAAGGACTAGCGGGGGAACTGATACGCAGTATTTT
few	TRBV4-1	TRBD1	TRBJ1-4	CASSPGDRDNEKLFF	TGCGCCAGCAGCCCAGGGGACAGGGATAATGAAAAACTGTTTTTT
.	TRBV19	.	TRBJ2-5	CASSIPRGPSGETQYF	TGTGCCAGTAGTATACCCCGGGGTCCTTCGGGAGAGACCCAGTACTTC
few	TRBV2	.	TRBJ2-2	CASEVNTGELFF	TGTGCCAGCGAGGTGAACACCGGGGAGCTGTTTTTT
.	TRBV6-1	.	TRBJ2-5	CASSEAGLLQETQYF	TGTGCCAGCAGTGAAGCGGGACTGCTTCAAGAGACCCAGTACTTC
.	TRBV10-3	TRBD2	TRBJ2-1	CAINSAGDNEQFF	TGTGCCATCAATTCAGCGGGGGACAATGAGCAGTTCTTC
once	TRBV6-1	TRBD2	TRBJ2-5	CASSEGAAAGGFQETQYF	TGTGCCAGCAGTGAAGGGGCCGCGGCGGGGGGATTCCAAGAGACCCAGTACTTC
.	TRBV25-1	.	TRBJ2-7	CASRREGGANYEQYF	TGTGCCAGCAGGAGGGAAGGGGGGGCGAACTACGAGCAGTACTTC
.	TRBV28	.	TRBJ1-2	CASSLLEAGARRGYTF	TGTGCCAGCAGTTTATTGGAGGCAGGGGCCCGGCGGGGCTACACCTTC
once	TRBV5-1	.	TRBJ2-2	CASSLDSGLRTGELFF	TGCGCCAGCAGCTTGGATAGTGGACTCAGAACCGGGGAGCTGTTTTTT
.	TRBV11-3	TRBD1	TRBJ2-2	CASGRQGLTGELFF	TGTGCCAGCGGCAGACAGGGCCTCACCGGGGAGCTGTTTTTT
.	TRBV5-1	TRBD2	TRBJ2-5	CASGTGTSDRETQYF	TGCGCCAGCGGAACCGGGACTAGCGATAGGGAGACCCAGTACTTC
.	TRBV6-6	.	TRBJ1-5	CASSSLPGISNQPQHF	TGTGCCAGCAGTTCCCTTCCAGGGATAAGCAATCAGCCCCAGCATTTT
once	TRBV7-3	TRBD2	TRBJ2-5	CASSLSGTSGIETQYF	TGTGCCAGCAGCTTATCCGGGACTAGCGGAATAGAGACCCAGTACTTC
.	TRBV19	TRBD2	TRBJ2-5	CASSIGGSSGRTETQYF	TGTGCCAGTAGTATAGGAGGGTCTAGCGGGAGGACGGAGACCCAGTACTTC
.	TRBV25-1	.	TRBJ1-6	CASSVVENSPLHF	TGTGCCAGCAGTGTTGTTGAGAATTCACCCCTCCACTTT
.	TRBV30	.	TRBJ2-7	CAWGQNRYEQYF	TGTGCCTGGGGACAGAACCGCTACGAGCAGTACTTC
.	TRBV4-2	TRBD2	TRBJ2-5	CASSQEGGLAGGPETQYF	TGTGCCAGCAGCCAAGAGGGCGGACTAGCGGGGGGACCAGAGACCCAGTACTTC
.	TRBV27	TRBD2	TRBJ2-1	CASSFPVAGGYNEQFF	TGTGCCAGCAGTTTCCCAGTAGCGGGAGGGTACAATGAGCAGTTCTTC
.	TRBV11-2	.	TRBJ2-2	CASSLIPGEAGELFF	TGTGCCAGCAGCTTAATCCCAGGGGAAGCCGGGGAGCTGTTTTTT
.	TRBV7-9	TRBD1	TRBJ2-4	CASGQGALAKNIQYF	TGTGCCAGCGGCCAGGGGGCGTTAGCCAAAAACATTCAGTACTTC
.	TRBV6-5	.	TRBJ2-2	CASSYLDSNTGELFF	TGTGCCAGCAGTTACTTGGACAGTAACACCGGGGAGCTGTTTTTT
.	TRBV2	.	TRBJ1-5	CASRQEHNQPQHF	TGTGCCAGCAGACAGGAGCACAATCAGCCCCAGCATTTT
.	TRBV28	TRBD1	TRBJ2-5	CASSRRTGITGETQYF	TGTGCCAGCAGCAGGCGGACAGGGATAACAGGGGAGACCCAGTACTTC
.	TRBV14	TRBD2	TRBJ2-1	CASSQDPSGMGYNEQFF	TGTGCCAGCAGCCAAGACCCTAGCGGGATGGGCTACAATGAGCAGTTCTTC
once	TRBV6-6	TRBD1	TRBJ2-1	CASSLTGSNYNEQFF	TGTGCCAGCAGCTTGACAGGGTCTAACTACAATGAGCAGTTCTTC
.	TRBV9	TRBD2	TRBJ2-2	CASSGSIAGGINTGELFF	TGTGCCAGCAGCGGATCAATAGCGGGGGGGATAAACACCGGGGAGCTGTTTTTT
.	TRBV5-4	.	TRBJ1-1	CASSLPGDTEAFF	TGTGCCAGCAGCTTGCCAGGGGACACTGAAGCTTTCTTT
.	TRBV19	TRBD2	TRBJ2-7	CASGPSGPYEQYF	TGTGCCAGTGGCCCTAGCGGCCCTTACGAGCAGTACTTC
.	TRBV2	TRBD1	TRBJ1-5	CASSIEGASNQPQHF	TGTGCCAGCAGTATAGAGGGGGCCAGCAATCAGCCCCAGCATTTT
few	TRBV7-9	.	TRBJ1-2	CASSLNRAGYTF	TGTGCCAGCAGCTTAAACAGGGCTGGCTACACCTTC
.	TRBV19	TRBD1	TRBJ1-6	CASSHLQGAGNSPLHF	TGTGCCAGTAGCCACCTACAGGGGGCGGGTAATTCACCCCTCCACTTT